Here is one TCR beta chain with its context. The data were obtained in a study of blood T cell repertoires in COVID-19. Background on the study: T cells, B-cell-depleted T cells, or PBMCs provided the cDNA or gDNA that served as material.

Sequencing used immunoSEQ multiplex PCR; TCRdb keeps in-frame clones, though not all of them. The sample yields 200,000 to 300,000 clones, approximately 86% seen once. Germline V gene data show CDR1 as SGHRS and CDR2 as YFSETQ. V was clipped by 1 base and J by 2 bases; unmatched bases: 7. The CDR3 covers 16 residues. The source of this sequence is a woman under 30 who had recovered from COVID-19. The genes are TRBV5-1 and TRBJ1-2, with 8 bases that match TRBD1. Sequencing used PBMCs or T cells enriched from blood (not recorded which). The CDR3 here is CASSLQGAQGNYGYTF. DNA for the CDR3: TGCGCCAGCAGCTTGCAGGGGGCGCAGGGAAACTATGGCTACACCTTC.